The rows below give T cell receptor beta chains drawn from one sample of a study of blood T cell repertoires in COVID-19. Clones were sequenced by immunoSEQ multiplex PCR, and TCRdb holds only the in-frame ones, with some missing. Of approximately 250,000 clones listed, more than 70% are singletons. Sequencing was done on a sample of PBMCs or T cells enriched from blood (not recorded which). All receptors come from a woman aged 55-69 years in a cohort exposed to, infected with or recovered from COVID-19 (not recorded which). Both conserved end residues are part of each CDR3. A D gene is named only where the DNA matches it firmly. The size of a clone is reported for some rows only, either as once, few or many, or as a class for expanded clones.

CDR3	DNA	V	J	size	D
CASSNYGTGPRNEQFF	TGTGCCAGCAGCAACTACGGGACAGGACCCCGCAATGAGCAGTTCTTC	TRBV21-1	TRBJ2-1	.	.
CASSLALAGVSDTQYF	TGTGCCAGCAGCTTGGCCCTTGCGGGAGTGTCAGATACGCAGTATTTT	TRBV5-4	TRBJ2-3	once	TRBD2
CAWRPPGSQETQYF	TGTGCCTGGAGGCCTCCGGGATCTCAAGAGACCCAGTACTTC	TRBV30	TRBJ2-5	.	.
CAIDIPSGVSSYEQYF	TGTGCCATAGATATCCCTAGCGGGGTAAGCTCCTACGAGCAGTACTTC	TRBV19	TRBJ2-7	.	TRBD2
CASSPPRTEDGYTF	TGTGCCAGCAGCCCCCCTCGGACAGAAGATGGCTACACCTTC	TRBV6-5	TRBJ1-2	once	.
CASSRTQENEQFF	TGTGCCAGCTCAAGGACACAGGAGAATGAGCAGTTCTTC	TRBV18	TRBJ2-1	.	.
CASSTGDYYNEQFF	TGCGCCAGCAGCACGGGAGACTACTACAATGAGCAGTTCTTC	TRBV5-1	TRBJ2-1	.	.
CASSSRQGIIYGYTF	TGTGCCAGCAGCTCCCGACAGGGGATTATCTATGGCTACACCTTC	TRBV13	TRBJ1-2	.	TRBD1
CASSLDDVWSARMNTEAFF	TGTGCCAGCAGCTTAGATGATGTGTGGTCGGCGCGGATGAACACTGAAGCTTTCTTT	TRBV11-2	TRBJ1-1	.	.
CASSDSTGLNTDTQYF	TGTGCCAGCAGTGACTCGACAGGCCTAAACACAGATACGCAGTATTTT	TRBV6-4	TRBJ2-3	.	.
CASSVRDGRSGGGEKLFF	TGTGCCAGCAGTGTACGGGACGGTCGTTCGGGGGGAGGTGAAAAACTGTTTTTT	TRBV2	TRBJ1-4	.	.
CASSSSGTGRGEQYF	TGTGCCAGCAGCTCCTCCGGGACTGGGAGGGGGGAGCAGTACTTC	TRBV11-2	TRBJ2-7	once	.
CASSFGLQGENEQFF	TGCGCCAGCAGCTTCGGGTTACAGGGAGAGAATGAGCAGTTCTTC	TRBV5-1	TRBJ2-1	few	.
CASTEPGRGNQPQHF	TGTGCCAGCACCGAGCCGGGTAGAGGCAATCAGCCCCAGCATTTT	TRBV28	TRBJ1-5	.	.
CAWGTYTNYGYTF	TGTGCCTGGGGGACATACACAAACTATGGCTACACCTTC	TRBV30	TRBJ1-2	.	.
CASKGAERQPLEQYF	TGTGCCAGCAAGGGCGCTGAGCGGCAGCCCCTCGAGCAGTACTTC	TRBV28	TRBJ2-7	.	.
CATSPRQGANYEQYF	TGTGCCACCAGCCCGAGACAGGGGGCGAACTACGAGCAGTACTTC	TRBV15	TRBJ2-7	.	TRBD1
CATSDPGQGKGETQYF	TGTGCCACCAGTGACCCGGGACAGGGGAAGGGGGAGACCCAGTACTTC	TRBV24-1	TRBJ2-5	.	TRBD1
CAISESRTSGRVSYNEQFF	TGTGCCATCAGTGAGTCGCGGACTAGCGGGAGGGTCTCCTACAATGAGCAGTTCTTC	TRBV10-3	TRBJ2-1	.	TRBD2
CASSATGGNEKLFF	TGTGCCAGTAGTGCGACAGGGGGAAATGAAAAACTGTTTTTT	TRBV19	TRBJ1-4	.	TRBD1
CASGVAGKGEQYF	TGTGCTAGTGGGGTAGCGGGGAAGGGGGAGCAGTACTTC	TRBV12-5	TRBJ2-7	once	TRBD2
CASSLTSGRARGDTQYF	TGTGCCAGCAGTCTGACTAGCGGGAGGGCCCGGGGGGATACGCAGTATTTT	TRBV28	TRBJ2-3	.	TRBD2
CASFAGRQPQHF	TGCGCCAGCTTCGCAGGGAGGCAGCCCCAGCATTTT	TRBV4-1	TRBJ1-5	once	.
CASSLGGQGSPLHF	TGCGCCAGCAGCTTGGGGGGACAGGGATCACCCCTCCACTTT	TRBV5-1	TRBJ1-6	.	TRBD1
CASSPETGAANYGYTF	TGTGCCAGCAGCCCAGAGACAGGGGCTGCGAACTATGGCTACACCTTC	TRBV7-6	TRBJ1-2	.	TRBD1
CASSVSGTSYNEQFF	TGTGCCAGCAGTGTCAGCGGGACCTCCTACAATGAGCAGTTCTTC	TRBV7-2	TRBJ2-1	.	TRBD2
CAWNRGTSSYEQYF	TGTGCCTGGAACAGGGGGACCAGCTCCTACGAGCAGTACTTC	TRBV30	TRBJ2-7	.	TRBD1
CASSLFSGSRGNEQFF	TGTGCCAGCAGCTTATTTAGCGGGAGTCGGGGCAATGAGCAGTTCTTC	TRBV7-2	TRBJ2-1	few	TRBD2
CASSMSSRTGAGNTEAFF	TGTGCCAGTAGTATGTCCTCCCGGACAGGGGCAGGGAACACTGAAGCTTTCTTT	TRBV19	TRBJ1-1	.	TRBD1
CASSPGGSTDTQYF	TGTGCCAGCAGCCCTGGGGGGAGCACAGATACGCAGTATTTT	TRBV5-4	TRBJ2-3	.	.
CASRGGSNQPQHF	TGTGCCAGCCGAGGGGGTAGCAATCAGCCCCAGCATTTT	TRBV28	TRBJ1-5	few	.